This TCR beta chain derives from a study of blood T cell repertoires in COVID-19. Study background: T cells, B-cell-depleted T cells, or PBMCs provided the cDNA or gDNA that served as material.

Clones were sequenced by immunoSEQ multiplex PCR, and TCRdb holds only the in-frame ones, with some missing. This table has 390,000 or so clones, more than 80% appearing once. This clone was seen once. The germline V gene encodes CDR1 SGHTA and CDR2 FQGNSA. The ends lost 5 bases at V and 3 bases at J; junction bases unmatched: 6. The CDR3 length is 15 residues. The clonotype originates from a woman aged 25 to 39 with COVID-19, enrolled during active disease. The V call is TRBV7-2, the J call TRBJ1-4, with 7 bases lining up with TRBD1. Sequencing was done on a sample of peripheral blood. CDR3: CASSPDRASNEKLFF. DNA of the CDR3: TGTGCCAGCAGCCCTGACAGGGCCTCTAATGAAAAACTGTTTTTT.